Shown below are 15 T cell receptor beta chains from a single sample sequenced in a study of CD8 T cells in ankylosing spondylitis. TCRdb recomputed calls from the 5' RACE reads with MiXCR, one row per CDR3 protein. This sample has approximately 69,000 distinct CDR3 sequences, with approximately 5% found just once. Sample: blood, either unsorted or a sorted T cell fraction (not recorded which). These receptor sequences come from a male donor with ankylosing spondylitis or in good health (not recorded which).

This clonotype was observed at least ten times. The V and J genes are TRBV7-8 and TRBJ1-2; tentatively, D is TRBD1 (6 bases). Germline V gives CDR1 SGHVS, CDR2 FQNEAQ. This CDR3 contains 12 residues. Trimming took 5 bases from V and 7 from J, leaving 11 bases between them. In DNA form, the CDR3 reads TGTGCCAGCAGCCCGCGGGGGGCTGGCTACACCTTC. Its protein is CASSPRGAGYTF.

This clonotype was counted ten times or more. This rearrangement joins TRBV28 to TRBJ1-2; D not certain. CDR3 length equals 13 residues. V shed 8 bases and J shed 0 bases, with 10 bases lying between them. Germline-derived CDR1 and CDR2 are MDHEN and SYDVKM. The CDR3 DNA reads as TGTGCCAGCGACGTCCCAGCTAACTATGGCTACACCTTC. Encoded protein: CASDVPANYGYTF.

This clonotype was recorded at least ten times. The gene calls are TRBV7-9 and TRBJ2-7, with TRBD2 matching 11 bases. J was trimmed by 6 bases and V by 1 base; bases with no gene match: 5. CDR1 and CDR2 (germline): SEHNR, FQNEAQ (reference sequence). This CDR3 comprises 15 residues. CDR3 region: CASSLVVLAGGEQYF. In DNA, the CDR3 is TGTGCCAGCAGCTTAGTGGTTCTAGCGGGGGGCGAGCAGTACTTC.

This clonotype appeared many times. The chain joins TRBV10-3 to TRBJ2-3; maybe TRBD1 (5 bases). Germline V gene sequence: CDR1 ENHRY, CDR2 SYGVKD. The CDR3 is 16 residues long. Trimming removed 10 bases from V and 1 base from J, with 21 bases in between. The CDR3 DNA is TGTGCCACAACGGAAGTTCAGGGTTGGGGCACAGATACGCAGTATTTT. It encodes CATTEVQGWGTDTQYF.

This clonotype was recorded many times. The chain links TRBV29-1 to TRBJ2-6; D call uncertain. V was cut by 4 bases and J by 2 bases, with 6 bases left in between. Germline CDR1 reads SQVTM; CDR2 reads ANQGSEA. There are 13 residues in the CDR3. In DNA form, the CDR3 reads TGCAGCGTTGTGAGCACTGGGGCCAACGTCCTGACTTTC. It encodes CSVVSTGANVLTF.

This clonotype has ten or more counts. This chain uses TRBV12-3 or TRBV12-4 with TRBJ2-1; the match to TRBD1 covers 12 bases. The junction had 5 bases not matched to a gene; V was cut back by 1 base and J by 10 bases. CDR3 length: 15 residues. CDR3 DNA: TGTGCCAGCAGTTTAGGGGGACAGGGGGCAAAAGAGCAGTTCTTC. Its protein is CASSLGGQGAKEQFF.

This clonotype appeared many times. The CDR3 loop reads CASSQDEATEAFF. The CDR3, as DNA: TGCGCCAGCAGCCAAGATGAGGCCACTGAAGCTTTCTTT. The rearrangement joins TRBV4-3 to TRBJ1-1, with D uncertain. V was trimmed by 0 bases and J by 4 bases, leaving 6 bases between them. Germline V gene lookup returns CDR1 LGHNA and CDR2 YSLEER. CDR3 length: 13 amino acids.

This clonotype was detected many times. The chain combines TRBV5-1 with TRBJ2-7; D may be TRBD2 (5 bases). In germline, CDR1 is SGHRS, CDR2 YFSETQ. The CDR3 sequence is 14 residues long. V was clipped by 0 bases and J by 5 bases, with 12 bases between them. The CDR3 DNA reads TGCGCCAGCAGCTTGGAGGCGGGCGCCCACGAGCAGTACTTC. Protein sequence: CASSLEAGAHEQYF.

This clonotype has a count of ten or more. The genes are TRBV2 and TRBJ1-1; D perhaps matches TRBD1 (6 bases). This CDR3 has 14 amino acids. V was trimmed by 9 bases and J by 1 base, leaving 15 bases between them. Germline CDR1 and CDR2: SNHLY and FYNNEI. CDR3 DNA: TGTGCCAGTGAAGGGGGACCAAGGAACACTGAAGCTTTCTTT. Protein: CASEGGPRNTEAFF. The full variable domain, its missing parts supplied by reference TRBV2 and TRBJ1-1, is EPEVTQTPSHQVTQMGQEVILRCVPISNHLYFYWYRQILGQKVEFLVSFYNNEISEKSEIFDDQFSVERPDGSNFTLKIRSTKLEDSAMYFCASEGGPRNTEAFFGQGTRLTVV.

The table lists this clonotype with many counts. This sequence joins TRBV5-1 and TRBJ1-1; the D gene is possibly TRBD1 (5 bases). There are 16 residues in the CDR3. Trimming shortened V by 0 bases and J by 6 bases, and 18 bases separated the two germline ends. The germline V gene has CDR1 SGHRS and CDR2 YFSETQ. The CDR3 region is CASSLDQGRAKPEAFF. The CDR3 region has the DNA TGCGCCAGCAGCTTGGACCAGGGCCGGGCGAAGCCTGAAGCTTTCTTT.

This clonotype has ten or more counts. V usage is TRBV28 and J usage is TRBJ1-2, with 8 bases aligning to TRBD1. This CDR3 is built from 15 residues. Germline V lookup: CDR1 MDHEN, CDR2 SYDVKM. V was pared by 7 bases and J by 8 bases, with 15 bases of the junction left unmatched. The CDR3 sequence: CASNTQGAGQKGYTF. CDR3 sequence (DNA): TGTGCCAGCAACACTCAGGGGGCAGGACAGAAGGGCTACACCTTC.

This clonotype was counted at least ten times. CDR3: CASSQQGIDTGELFF. CDR3 coding DNA: TGTGCCAGCAGCCAACAGGGGATAGACACCGGGGAGCTGTTTTTT. The rearrangement links TRBV7-9 to TRBJ2-2, with 7 bases aligning to TRBD1. From germline, CDR1 is SEHNR and CDR2 FQNEAQ (reference sequence). The V and J ends lost 5 bases and 3 bases, in that order; junction bases with no gene match: 6. This CDR3 spans 15 amino acids. The full variable domain, rest sourced from reference TRBV7-9 and TRBJ2-2, is DTGVSQNPRHKITKRGQNVTFRCDPISEHNRLYWYRQTLGQGPEFLTYFQNEAQLEKSRLLSDRFSAERPKGSFSTLEIQRTEQGDSAMYLCASSQQGIDTGELFFGEGSRLTVL.

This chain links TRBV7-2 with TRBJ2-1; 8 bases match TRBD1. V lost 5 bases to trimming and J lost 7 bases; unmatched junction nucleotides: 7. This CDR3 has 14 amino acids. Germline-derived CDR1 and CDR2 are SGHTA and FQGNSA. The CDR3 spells CASSDPTGGNEQFF. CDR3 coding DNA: TGTGCCAGCAGCGACCCCACAGGGGGGAATGAGCAGTTCTTC.

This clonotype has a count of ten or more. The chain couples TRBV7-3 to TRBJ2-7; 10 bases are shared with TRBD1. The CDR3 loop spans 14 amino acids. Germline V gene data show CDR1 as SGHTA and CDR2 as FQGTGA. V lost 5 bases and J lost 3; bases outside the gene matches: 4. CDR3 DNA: TGTGCCAGCAGCCCCGGGACAGGGGACTACGAGCAGTACTTC. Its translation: CASSPGTGDYEQYF.

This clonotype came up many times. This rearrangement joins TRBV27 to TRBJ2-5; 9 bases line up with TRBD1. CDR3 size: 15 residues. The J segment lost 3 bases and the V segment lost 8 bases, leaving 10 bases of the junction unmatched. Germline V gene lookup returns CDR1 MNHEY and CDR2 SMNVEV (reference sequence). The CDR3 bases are TGTGCCAGCCGTCGCCCCCGGGACAGGGAAGAGACCCAGTACTTC. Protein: CASRRPRDREETQYF.